These 32 T cell receptor beta chains share one sample of origin, sequenced in a study of regulatory T cells in long-lasting Graves disease. As for time point: persistent/refractory GD, antithyroid drugs over 5 years with positive TRAb. RNA extracted from PBMCs served as the sequencing template. Arm-PCR of CDR3 regions with iRepertoire HTBI primers generated TCR beta libraries. In TCRdb, the multiplex PCR reads were re-called with MiXCR into one record per CDR3 protein. The repertoire holds about 460,000 distinct CDR3 sequences, with less than 25% as singletons. The material was peripheral blood mononuclear cells (PBMCs), obtained when the disease was refractory, from a patient treated with antithyroid drugs. All receptors derive from a female donor with Graves disease.

This clonotype was observed many times. The rearrangement uses TRBV24-1 and TRBJ2-2; D might be TRBD2 (6 bases). This CDR3 region has 18 residues. Per germline, CDR1 KGHDR and CDR2 SFDVKD. Deletions cut 3 bases from V and 4 bases from J, with 20 bases between. CDR3 in DNA: TGTGCCACCAGTGATATTCTGGAGGAGGGTTCGAGCACCGGGGAGCTGTTTTTT. It encodes CATSDILEEGSSTGELFF.

In its sample, this clonotype was seen many times. The chain is built from TRBV20-1 and TRBJ1-5; the D gene is possibly TRBD1 (6 bases). Germline CDR1 is DFQATT and CDR2 is SNEGSKA (reference sequence). Trimming took 4 bases from V and 4 from J, leaving 14 bases between them. The CDR3 consists of 14 residues. This CDR3 is CSATPTGTNQPQHF. For the CDR3, the DNA is TGCAGTGCTACCCCGACAGGTACTAATCAGCCCCAGCATTTT.

Ten or more counts support this clonotype. This chain joins TRBV28 and TRBJ2-7; D remains unclear. CDR3 length: 12 amino acids. CDR1 is MDHEN and CDR2 is SYDVKM in the germline V gene. Trimming pared 3 bases from V and 1 base from J, leaving 4 bases between. The CDR3 loop is CASSFWSYEQYF. The CDR3 DNA is TGTGCCAGCAGTTTTTGGTCCTACGAGCAGTACTTC.

This chain connects TRBV15 to TRBJ2-7; 10 nucleotides align to TRBD1. The CDR3 totals 15 residues. Germline assignment: CDR1 LNHNV and CDR2 YYDKDF (reference sequence). J lost 6 bases, V lost 3 bases, and 8 bases had no gene match. In DNA, the CDR3 is TGTGCCACCAGCAGCCGACAGGGGGCTGGGTGCGAGCAGTACTTC. It is translated as CATSSRQGAGCEQYF. The full variable domain, rest sourced from reference TRBV15 and TRBJ2-7, is DAMVIQNPRYQVTQFGKPVTLSCSQTLNHNVMYWYQQKSSQAPKLLFHYYDKDFNNEADTPDNFQSRRPNTSFCFLDIRSPGLGDTAMYLCATSSRQGAGCEQYFGPGTRLTVT.

Concerning this clonotype: Possible read error: a much larger clone is one base away. V usage is TRBV11-2 and J usage is TRBJ2-7, with TRBD1 matching over 8 bases. The CDR3 has 15 residues. V lost 4 bases and J lost 3; bases outside the gene matches: 8. Germline V lookup: CDR1 SGHAT, CDR2 FQNNGV. CDR3 region: CASSSTGGRNYEQYF. In DNA, the CDR3 is TGTGCCAGCAGCTCAACAGGGGGTAGGAACTACGAGCAGTACTTC.

V usage is TRBV15 and J usage is TRBJ2-3; D may correspond to TRBD1 or TRBD2 (5 bases each). The V gene lost 5 bases and the J gene lost 2 bases, with 14 bases spanning the gap. CDR1 is LNHNV and CDR2 is YYDKDF in the germline V gene (reference sequence). CDR3 length: 15 amino acids. This chain's CDR3 is CATSARDGNTDTQYF. The CDR3 DNA sequence: TGTGCCACCAGCGCCCGGGACGGAAACACAGATACGCAGTATTTT.

This clonotype was recorded many times. V gene TRBV6-1 combines with J gene TRBJ1-2; D possibly corresponds to TRBD1 (5 bases). V dropped 6 bases and J dropped 3 bases, with 17 bases sitting between them. The CDR3 is 15 residues long. Germline values: CDR1 MNHNS, CDR2 SASEGT. This CDR3 reads CASSAAGGSDYGYTF. The CDR3 bases are TGTGCCAGCAGCGCCGCGGGGGGGAGCGACTATGGCTACACCTTC.

This clonotype was seen many times. The rearrangement uses TRBV28 and TRBJ2-7; TRBD1 is a possible D gene (6 bases). Germline V gene lookup returns CDR1 MDHEN and CDR2 SYDVKM. The CDR3 loop spans 16 amino acids. The germline V and J ends were trimmed by 0 bases and 4 bases, with 16 bases remaining between them. CDR3 amino acids: CASSLWPRQGGYEQYF. The CDR3 DNA reads as TGTGCCAGCAGTTTATGGCCCAGGCAAGGGGGATACGAGCAGTACTTC. Combining the CDR3 with reference TRBV28 and TRBJ2-7 gives the whole variable domain DVKVTQSSRYLVKRTGEKVFLECVQDMDHENMFWYRQDPGLGLRLIYFSYDVKMKEKGDIPEGYSVSREKKERFSLILESASTNQTSMYLCASSLWPRQGGYEQYFGPGTRLTVT.

This clonotype came up a few times. The chain employs TRBV20-1 and TRBJ1-5; weak D call: TRBD1 (6 bases). With 3 bases removed from V and 2 bases from J, the gap between germline ends came to 11 bases. CDR1 is DFQATT, CDR2 SNEGSKA, per germline (reference sequence). This CDR3 spans 14 amino acids. The CDR3: CSARGHSGNQPQHF. CDR3 nucleotides: TGCAGTGCTAGGGGACACTCTGGCAATCAGCCCCAGCATTTT.

The V gene is TRBV15, the J gene TRBJ2-5; D is uncertain. V was pared by 3 bases and J by 6 bases, with 8 bases between. The CDR3 is made up of 12 amino acids. Per germline, CDR1 LNHNV and CDR2 YYDKDF (reference sequence). The CDR3 protein is CATSRGAKTQYF. As DNA, the CDR3 is TGTGCCACCAGCAGGGGCGCAAAGACCCAGTACTTC.

This clonotype was recorded at least ten times. Written as DNA, the CDR3 is TGTGCCAGCAGTGGTGGCAATCAGCCCCAGCATTTT. This translates into CASSGGNQPQHF. The chain couples TRBV28 to TRBJ1-5, with D unresolved. The CDR3 sequence is 12 residues long. Germline CDR1 MDHEN, CDR2 SYDVKM. Trimming took 5 bases from V and 2 from J, leaving 4 bases between them.

This clonotype was counted a few times. This sequence joins TRBV7-9 and TRBJ2-5; TRBD2 agrees at 14 bases. The germline V gene has CDR1 SEHNR and CDR2 FQNEAQ (reference sequence). With 4 bases clipped from V and 5 bases from J, the junction kept 3 bases outside the gene matches. The CDR3 has 15 amino acids. The CDR3 reads CASSSGTSGGETQYF. The CDR3 nucleotides read TGTGCCAGCAGCTCCGGGACTAGCGGGGGTGAGACCCAGTACTTC.

In this sample, this clonotype turned up once. The chain uses TRBV19 and TRBJ2-7, with 9 bases fitting TRBD1. This CDR3 has 16 amino acids. V lost 3 bases to trimming and J lost 6 bases; unmatched junction nucleotides: 12. Looked up from germline, CDR1 is LNHDA and CDR2 is SQIVND (reference sequence). In DNA form, the CDR3 reads TGTGCCAGTAGTATCCGAATGTGGGACAGGGTCTGCGAGCAGTACTTC. This sequence encodes CASSIRMWDRVCEQYF.

This clonotype was picked up many times. The rearrangement uses TRBV20-1 and TRBJ1-1; a possible D gene is TRBD1 (5 bases). From germline, CDR1 is DFQATT and CDR2 SNEGSKA (reference sequence). The ends were cut back, 0 bases at V and 0 bases at J, with 14 bases in the middle. This CDR3 has 16 residues. Here the CDR3 reads CSARDGRGLMNTEAFF. DNA of the CDR3: TGCAGTGCTAGAGATGGGAGGGGACTTATGAACACTGAAGCTTTCTTT.

The CDR3, as DNA: TGTGCCAGCAGTTACTCGTTGGGCTTCGAGCAGTACTTC. It encodes CASSYSLGFEQYF. The V and J genes are TRBV6-2 or TRBV6-3 and TRBJ2-7, with D uncertain. The V end lost 0 bases, the J end lost 6 bases, and 9 bases lay between the germline ends. The CDR3 spans 13 residues. Germline lookup yields CDR1 MNHEY and CDR2 SVGEGT.

This clonotype is judged medium-sized. The V gene is TRBV16, the J gene TRBJ1-1; the D is unclear. The CDR3 consists of 13 residues. V lost 3 bases to trimming and J lost 6 bases, with 11 bases between them. Per germline, CDR1 KGHSY and CDR2 FQNENV. Here the CDR3 reads CASSHFFWSEAFF. The CDR3 nucleotides read TGTGCCAGCAGCCATTTCTTCTGGTCTGAAGCTTTCTTT.

The chain uses TRBV5-1 and TRBJ2-2; weak D call: TRBD2 (5 bases). The V end was cut by 2 bases, the J end by 4 bases, with 15 bases between. There are 16 residues in the CDR3. Germline lookup yields CDR1 SGHRS and CDR2 YFSETQ. The CDR3 sequence: CASSFRAEEFTGELFF. CDR3 bases: TGCGCCAGCAGCTTTAGAGCGGAGGAATTCACCGGGGAGCTGTTTTTT.

This clonotype was detected a few times. The chain is built from TRBV2 and TRBJ2-7; TRBD2 aligns across 9 bases. Germline CDR1 reads SNHLY; CDR2 reads FYNNEI. This CDR3 has 16 amino acids. The junction had 9 bases not matched to a gene; V was cut back by 2 bases and J by 4 bases. DNA for the CDR3: TGTGCCAGCAGTGAATACCTAGCGGGATTCTTTTACGAGCAGTACTTC. Translated: CASSEYLAGFFYEQYF.

This clonotype was found a few times. The chain carries TRBV28 and TRBJ1-2; 9 nucleotides agree with TRBD1. V dropped 6 bases and J dropped 5; count of bases not matched to a gene: 7. The CDR3 consists of 14 residues. Germline V CDR1 and CDR2: MDHEN, SYDVKM. This CDR3 reads CASRSGGQGYGYTF. CDR3 coding DNA: TGTGCCAGCAGGTCCGGAGGACAGGGGTATGGCTACACCTTC.

J is TRBJ2-6 and V is TRBV10-3; 7 bases are shared with TRBD1. Germline V lookup: CDR1 ENHRY, CDR2 SYGVKD. This CDR3 is built from 16 residues. The V segment lost 6 bases and the J segment 0 bases; nucleotides outside the gene matches: 5. The CDR3 spells CAISDGTASGANVLTF. The CDR3 region has the DNA TGTGCCATCAGCGACGGGACAGCCTCTGGGGCCAACGTCCTGACTTTC.

The chain couples TRBV30 to TRBJ1-1; TRBD1 might be the D (5 bases). The CDR3 runs 11 residues. The germline V gene encodes CDR1 GTSNPN and CDR2 SVGIG (reference sequence). V was trimmed by 5 bases and J by 7 bases, leaving 11 bases between them. DNA for the CDR3: TGTGCCTGGCAGCCTGACAGTGAAGCTTTCTTT. Translation gives CAWQPDSEAFF.

In this sample, this clonotype turned up many times. This chain connects TRBV11-2 to TRBJ1-1; maybe TRBD1 (5 bases). V was shortened by 8 bases and J by 1 base, with 5 bases between the two germline ends. The CDR3 runs to 11 residues. Germline CDR1 is SGHAT and CDR2 is FQNNGV. CDR3 loop: CASGGNTEAFF. CDR3 sequence (DNA): TGTGCCAGCGGGGGGAACACTGAAGCTTTCTTT. Drawing the rest from reference TRBV11-2 and TRBJ1-1, the complete variable domain is EAGVAQSPRYKIIEKRQSVAFWCNPISGHATLYWYQQILGQGPKLLIQFQNNGVVDDSQLPKDRFSAERLKGVDSTLKIQPAKLEDSAVYLCASGGNTEAFFGQGTRLTVV.

CDR3 coding DNA: TGCAGTGCTAGGACAGGGGGCTTTCAAGCTTTCTTT. Protein product: CSARTGGFQAFF. This chain connects TRBV20-1 to TRBJ1-1; 10 bases match TRBD1. V gave up 3 bases and J gave up 9 bases; unmatched junction bases: 4. Germline-derived CDR1 and CDR2 are DFQATT and SNEGSKA (reference sequence). The CDR3 has 12 residues.

In this sample, this clonotype turned up many times. The genes are TRBV7-2 and TRBJ2-7; 8 nucleotides line up with TRBD1. Trimming cost V 4 bases and J 0 bases; bases outside gene matches: 2. The CDR3 covers 14 residues. The germline V gene encodes CDR1 SGHTA and CDR2 FQGNSA. CDR3 sequence (DNA): TGTGCCAGCAGCTCGGACAGGGTCTCCTACGAGCAGTACTTC. Encoded protein: CASSSDRVSYEQYF. The full variable domain, with the rest looked up from reference TRBV7-2 and TRBJ2-7, is GAGVSQSPSNKVTEKGKDVELRCDPISGHTALYWYRQSLGQGLEFLIYFQGNSAPDKSGLPSDRFSAERTGGSVSTLTIQRTQQEDSAVYLCASSSDRVSYEQYFGPGTRLTVT.

This clonotype showed up many times. The rearrangement links TRBV6-1 to TRBJ1-1; 7 positions match TRBD1. V gave up 6 bases and J gave up 4 bases; unmatched junction bases: 11. CDR1 and CDR2 (germline): MNHNS, SASEGT. The CDR3 loop spans 15 amino acids. Here the CDR3 reads CASSLREDRTTEAFF. CDR3 DNA sequence: TGTGCCAGCAGCCTCAGAGAGGACAGGACCACTGAAGCTTTCTTT.

This clonotype has just one count. The chain recombines TRBV6-5 with TRBJ2-4; tentative D call: TRBD2 (5 bases). The V end lost 4 bases, the J end lost 0 bases, and 10 bases lay between the germline ends. CDR3 length equals 15 residues. CDR1 is MNHEY and CDR2 is SVGAGI in the germline V gene. This CDR3 reads CASSFPGEAKNIQYF. The CDR3 DNA is TGTGCCAGCAGTTTCCCCGGGGAAGCCAAAAACATTCAGTACTTC.

This chain connects TRBV28 to TRBJ2-7, with 8 bases matching TRBD2. The germline gives CDR1 MDHEN, CDR2 SYDVKM. V was pared by 6 bases and J by 4 bases, with 2 bases of the junction left unmatched. The CDR3 has 12 amino acids. CDR3 bases: TGTGCCAGCAGGCTAGCGGGTTACGAGCAGTACTTC. It codes for CASRLAGYEQYF.

Ten or more counts support this clonotype. The chain joins TRBV28 to TRBJ1-1, with D perhaps matching TRBD1 (5 bases). Trimming cost V 8 bases and J 8 bases, with 12 bases left between them. The CDR3 covers 11 residues. CDR1 is MDHEN and CDR2 is SYDVKM in the germline V gene. CDR3 in amino acids: CASSTYREAFF. DNA for the CDR3: TGTGCCAGCTCGACCTACAGGGAAGCTTTCTTT.

This clonotype was seen repeatedly, ten times or more. The DNA for the CDR3 is TGTGCCAGCAGTGAAGATCGGGGGCGGAACACTGAAGCTTTCTTT. This encodes CASSEDRGRNTEAFF. The chain combines TRBV2 with TRBJ1-1; a weak D match, TRBD1 (6 bases). V lost 1 base, J lost 1 base, and 10 bases lay in between. CDR1 SNHLY and CDR2 FYNNEI come from the germline V gene. The CDR3 extends over 15 amino acids.

Turning to this clonotype: A far larger clone is off by one base, so a read error is likely. V is TRBV11-3 and J is TRBJ2-7; no firm D call. CDR1 is SGHNT and CDR2 is YENEEA in the germline V gene. The CDR3 spans 12 residues. CDR3 sequence (DNA): TGTGCCAGCAGCTTGGGAACCTACGGGCAGTACTTC. It encodes CASSLGTYGQYF.

This clonotype appeared a single time. The chain links TRBV19 to TRBJ2-5, with TRBD1 as a possible D gene (7 bases). The CDR3 loop spans 19 amino acids. Germline V CDR1 and CDR2: LNHDA, SQIVND (reference sequence). V lost 3 bases to trimming and J lost 5 bases, with 28 bases between them. CDR3 loop: CASSIGLGPSAGGRETQYF. The DNA for the CDR3 is TGTGCCAGTAGTATTGGCCTGGGCCCCTCGGCAGGGGGGAGGGAGACCCAGTACTTC.

There are a few counts of this clonotype. Germline is not matched at one junction end, which may reflect a read error. V and J are TRBV10-3 and TRBJ2-1, with TRBD2 identical over 8 bases. The CDR3 covers 14 residues. The germline CDR1 and CDR2 sequences are ENHRY and SYGVKD. This CDR3 reads CASSELREGNERFF. The CDR3 DNA reads as TGTGCCAGCTCGGAGCTTCGGGAGGGCAATGAGCGGTTCTTC.